Listed below are T cell receptor beta chains from one sample, sequenced in a study of T cell repertoires in cytomegalovirus infection. TCRdb processed the reads anew with MiXCR; each CDR3 protein has one entry. The sample has 400,000 or so distinct CDR3 sequences; 15% to 20% are singletons. The sequenced sample consisted of PBMCs. The receptors come from a human donor in good health (CMV status not recorded). Some clones in this sample may be carry-over from other donors' samples. Each CDR3 is given with its conserved first and last residue. Each record gives: clone size, V gene, J gene, CDR3 protein. Not every row has a clone size; where given, it reads once, few, many or a size class.

.	TRBV12-3/TRBV12-4	TRBJ2-7	CASRRGDTDSYEQYF
few	TRBV24-1	TRBJ1-2	CATSDYRGNGYTF
many	TRBV7-2	TRBJ2-7	CASSLGGWQVFDEQYF
.	TRBV14	TRBJ1-1	CASSQPRGAPTEAFF
few	TRBV23-1	TRBJ1-5	CASSQSGQGGQPQHF
.	TRBV15	TRBJ2-7	CATSSKELRDRDYEQYF
few	TRBV4-1	TRBJ2-3	CASSQGWEDTQYF
.	TRBV19	TRBJ1-5	CASSIGRQWHF
.	TRBV5-4	TRBJ1-4	CASSLRGEEKLFF
once	TRBV10-3	TRBJ2-3	CAISPTGQPSTDTQYF
many	TRBV11-2	TRBJ2-1	CASSVGTRQHEQFF
.	TRBV15	TRBJ1-1	CATSPKRASEAFF
few	TRBV5-6	TRBJ2-1	CASSLFRSGSLDEQFF
few	TRBV11-2	TRBJ2-7	CASSSRTGSHEQYF
few	TRBV7-9	TRBJ1-2	CASSSRTGGYYGYTF
.	TRBV7-6	TRBJ1-1	CASRLGLGGDTEAFF
many	TRBV7-8	TRBJ1-5	CASSSRVMASNQPQHF
many	TRBV6-1	TRBJ2-1	CASSLIAGTSYNEQFF
.	TRBV7-6	TRBJ2-7	CASSSGLEAPLFF
few	TRBV12-3/TRBV12-4	TRBJ2-5	CASSLVAEEAQYF
.	TRBV15	TRBJ2-5	CATSRGPSSRETQYF
.	TRBV3-1	TRBJ2-3	CASSPLSGSTDTQYF
.	TRBV19	TRBJ2-4	CASSEGYLAKNIQYF
many	TRBV7-2	TRBJ1-4	CASSFRRYGEKLFF
few	TRBV5-1	TRBJ2-7	CASSLSGAGLEQYF
many	TRBV28	TRBJ1-2	CASSLPLRDTYYGYTF
many	TRBV7-2	TRBJ2-1	CASSRTDARQFF
.	TRBV20-1	TRBJ2-1	CSARDPTSGRREQFF
many	TRBV7-2	TRBJ2-4	CASSLRAALAKNIQYF
.	TRBV20-1	TRBJ1-6	CSARDPRGAQYSPLHF
.	TRBV19	TRBJ1-5	CASSMGSLGNQPQHF
many	TRBV7-9	TRBJ2-6	CASSPTGGANVLTF
few	TRBV19	TRBJ2-5	CASSRNPGTALGETQYF
few	TRBV7-2	TRBJ2-4	CAWGDFGKNIQYF
.	TRBV27	TRBJ1-2	CASSVTGREGYTF
.	TRBV28	TRBJ2-2	CASSLGGLANTGELFF
.	TRBV24-1	TRBJ2-3	CATALGGAADTQYF
.	TRBV2	TRBJ1-4	CASRTGIGSEKLFF
once	TRBV2	TRBJ2-1	CASRTTLANEQFF
.	TRBV5-5	TRBJ2-1	CASSSLLAGAWGLLEEQFF
few	TRBV28	TRBJ2-7	CASSLSPRAGGYEQYF
many	TRBV7-8	TRBJ2-1	CASSLDWDLNYNEQFF
few	TRBV19	TRBJ2-7	CASSPRTGQTYEQYF
many	TRBV7-8	TRBJ2-6	CASSPRGGTGANVLTF
few	TRBV10-3	TRBJ1-1	CAISESGADTEAFF
few	TRBV7-8	TRBJ1-2	CASSLAARVVGYTF
many	TRBV20-1	TRBJ2-2	CSARGQPWGTGELFF
.	TRBV2	TRBJ1-1	CASSDARADTEAFF
.	TRBV5-4	TRBJ2-2	CASSPDRSGQTGELFF
few	TRBV12-3/TRBV12-4	TRBJ2-7	CASSFFRGLSHEQYF
.	TRBV14	TRBJ2-3	CASSQNPRGAQYF
few	TRBV6-2/TRBV6-3	TRBJ2-7	CASRWDRVDEQYF
.	TRBV24-1	TRBJ1-5	CATSAGDRVNQPQHF
.	TRBV19	TRBJ2-1	CASSIGGLANEQFF
.	TRBV2	TRBJ1-1	CASRVELNTEAFF
many	TRBV7-2	TRBJ1-1	CASSSSREMKAFF
many	TRBV7-2	TRBJ2-5	CASSPESGGGETQYF
few	TRBV18	TRBJ2-5	CASSKETQYF
few	TRBV7-2	TRBJ2-3	CASSRAGLRADTQYF
.	TRBV4-1	TRBJ2-3	CASSPLDRVGDTQYF